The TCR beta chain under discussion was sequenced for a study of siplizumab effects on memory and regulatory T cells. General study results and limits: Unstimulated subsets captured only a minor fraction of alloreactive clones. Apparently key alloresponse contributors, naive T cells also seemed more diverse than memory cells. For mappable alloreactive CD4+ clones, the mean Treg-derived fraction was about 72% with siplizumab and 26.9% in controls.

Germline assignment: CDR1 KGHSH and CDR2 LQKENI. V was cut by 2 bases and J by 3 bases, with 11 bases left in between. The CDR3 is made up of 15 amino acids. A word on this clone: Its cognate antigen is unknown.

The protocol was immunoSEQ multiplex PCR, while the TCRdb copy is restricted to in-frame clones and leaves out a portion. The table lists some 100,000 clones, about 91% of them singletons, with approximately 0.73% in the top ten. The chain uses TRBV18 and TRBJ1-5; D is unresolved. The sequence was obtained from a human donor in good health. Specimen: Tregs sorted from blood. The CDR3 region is CASSPGRLFNQPQHF. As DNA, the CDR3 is TGTGCCAGCTCACCAGGAAGGTTATTCAATCAGCCCCAGCATTTT.